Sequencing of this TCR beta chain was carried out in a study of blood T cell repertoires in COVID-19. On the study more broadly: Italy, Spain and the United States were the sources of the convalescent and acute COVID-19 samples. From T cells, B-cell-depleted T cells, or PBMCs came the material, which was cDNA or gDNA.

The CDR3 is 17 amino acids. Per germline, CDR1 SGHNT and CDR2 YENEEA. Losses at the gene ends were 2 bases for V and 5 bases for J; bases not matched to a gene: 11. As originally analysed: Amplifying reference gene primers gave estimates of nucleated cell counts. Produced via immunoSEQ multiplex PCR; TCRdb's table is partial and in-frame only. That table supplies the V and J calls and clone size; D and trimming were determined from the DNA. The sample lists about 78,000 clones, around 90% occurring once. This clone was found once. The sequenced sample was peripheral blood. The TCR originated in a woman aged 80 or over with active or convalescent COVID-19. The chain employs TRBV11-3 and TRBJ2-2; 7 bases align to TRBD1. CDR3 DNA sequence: TGTGCCAGCAGCTTATCTCGTGGTCCGGACAGGACCGGGGAGCTGTTTTTT. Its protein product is CASSLSRGPDRTGELFF.